This TCR beta chain was captured by sequencing in a study of cytomegalovirus exposure and HLA in healthy donors. The CDR3 loop spans 15 amino acids. The germline gives CDR1 SGHVS, CDR2 FNYEAQ. Unmatched junction bases numbered 7, after V lost 7 bases and J lost 2 bases. 60 Vbeta and 13 Jbeta primers were used in PCR. Here immunoSEQ multiplex PCR was the method, and the copy in TCRdb shows in-frame clones only, minus some. The sample lists about 200,000 clones; around 75% were seen once. The genes are TRBV7-6 and TRBJ2-3; 9 bases are shared with TRBD2. The sequence was collected from a woman in her 30s in good health and CMV-seronegative. The sequenced sample consisted of PBMCs. Here the CDR3 DNA reads TGTGCCAGCAAGAGAAGCGGGGGGCCCACAGATACGCAGTATTTT. Translating it yields CASKRSGGPTDTQYF.